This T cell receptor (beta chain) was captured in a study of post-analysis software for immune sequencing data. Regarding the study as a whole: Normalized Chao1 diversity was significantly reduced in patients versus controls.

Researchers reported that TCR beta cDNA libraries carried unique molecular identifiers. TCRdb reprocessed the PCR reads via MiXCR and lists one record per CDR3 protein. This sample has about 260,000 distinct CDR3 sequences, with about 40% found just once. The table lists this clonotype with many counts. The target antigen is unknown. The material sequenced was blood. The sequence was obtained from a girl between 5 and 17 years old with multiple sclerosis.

Here the CDR3 DNA reads TGTGCCAGCAGAACTGACAGGGTTGGGCAGTTCTTC. Translating gives CASRTDRVGQFF. The chain joins TRBV12-3 or TRBV12-4 to TRBJ2-1; 7 positions match TRBD1. This CDR3 contains 12 residues. With V trimmed by 6 bases and J by 12 bases, 8 bases remained unmatched.